This TCR beta chain is from a study of response to subunit inactivated influenza vaccine. Study-level findings and limits: Authors suggested each seasonal influenza vaccination recruits few new T cells.

This clonotype was seen a handful of times. Its antigen remains unidentified. The CDR3 runs 15 residues. Trimming pared 0 bases from V and 5 bases from J, leaving 13 bases between. The germline V gene has CDR1 SGHTA and CDR2 FQGNSA. TCRdb re-called the RT-PCR reads through MiXCR, storing one row per CDR3 protein. The sample holds hundreds of thousands of distinct CDR3 sequences, 14% seen once. Sequencing used PBMCs from blood, obtained around 15 days before vaccination. The chain joins TRBV7-2 to TRBJ1-2, with a tentative D call TRBD1 (5 bases). The TCR sequence derives from a man aged 45-60 years who received an inactivated influenza vaccine. CDR3 DNA: TGTGCCAGCAGCTTAGCATCGGGGGTGCGTTATGGCTACACCTTC. It is translated as CASSLASGVRYGYTF.